This TCR beta chain was recovered during a study of Graves' ophthalmopathy and Graves' hyperthyroidism. In the study overall: Peripheral blood was gathered at first diagnosis, ahead of any treatment whatsoever. The study's findings and limits: The blood repertoire also included most expanded thyroid clonotypes above 0.001 frequency.

Stable hyperthyroidism meant no ophthalmopathy within 18 months of follow-up. Other autoimmune diseases, uncontrolled infections, pregnancy or lactation ruled patients out of participation. The germline V and J ends were trimmed by 4 bases and 0 bases, with 6 bases remaining between them. The length of the CDR3 is 13 residues. RNA transcripts yielded amplified TCR beta CDR3 regions. The library came from an HTBI-primed first-round RT-PCR and a second-round multiplex PCR. TCRdb analysed the multiplex PCR reads with MiXCR anew, one entry per CDR3 protein. The sample yields about 400,000 distinct CDR3 sequences, 15% seen once. This clonotype was seen at least ten times. Its specificity is unknown.

This TCR derives from a woman aged 18-29 years with stable Graves' hyperthyroidism. The V and J genes are TRBV12-3 or TRBV12-4 and TRBJ1-1; no definite D call. The source material was peripheral blood. CDR3 loop: CASSWMLNTEAFF. The CDR3 DNA is TGTGCCAGCAGTTGGATGTTGAACACTGAAGCTTTCTTT.